Detailed here is one TCR beta chain. The entry originates in a study of shared clonotypes between healthy human individuals. The method was immunoSEQ multiplex PCR; TCRdb's version includes in-frame clones alone and lacks a portion of them. The data show about 610,000 clones, more than 95% seen once. From germline, CDR1 is MNHNY and CDR2 SVGAGI (reference sequence). CDR3 length equals 14 residues. Trimming pared 2 bases from V and 2 bases from J, leaving 6 bases between. Sequencing was done on a sample of naive CD4+ T cells sorted from blood. Subset meaning: CD45RA+ positively selected. The clonotype originates from a woman in her thirties in good health. The rearrangement links TRBV6-6 to TRBJ2-2; D is uncertain. CDR3 in amino acids: CASSYDTNTGELFF. CDR3 nucleotide sequence: TGTGCCAGCAGTTACGACACCAACACCGGGGAGCTGTTTTTT.